This T cell receptor beta chain comes out of a study of shared clonotypes between healthy human individuals (dated by TCRdb to the early 2020s). About the study as a whole: The cohort comprised a couple of women and three men aged 18 to 49 years. To estimate repertoire size and how much clonotypes are shared between individuals, the study performed deep sequencing of blood TCR repertoires from about five healthy adults. Per donor, leukapheresis produced somewhere between about 0.9 and 10 billion PBMCs. To increase sequencing depth and limit assay-specific biases, TCR repertoire library preparation and sequencing were carried out by different laboratories using diverse techniques.

The CDR3 numbers 16 residues from cysteine through phenylalanine. Solely the CDR3 DNA is kept, with 48 bases framed from the first base. Trimming removed 2 bases from V and 0 bases from J, leaving 11 bases between the germline ends. CDR1 and CDR2 are read off the germline V gene (reference sequence) as LNHDA and SQIVND. This clone has only a few counts. Its antigen has not been determined. Per-base qualities were not stored, and no clone one base away is much larger. TCR CDR3 regions were amplified from genomic DNA by multiplex PCR using the deep immunoSEQ assay. Genomic DNA extracted from each cell subset was distributed evenly over all wells of several immunoSEQ 96-well plates, and each plate served as one replicate. For unsorted PBMC, around 330 ng genomic DNA, equal to roughly 32,000 T cell genomes, was loaded into each replicate PCR. Unsorted PBMC genomic DNA was sequenced across ten immunoSEQ deep assay plates. The purified libraries were quantified using a Qubit 3.0 fluorometer, sized with a Bioanalyzer 2100, and then quantified again using the KAPA Library Quantification kit. Each immunoSEQ 96-well plate was sequenced on its own single-read 150-cycle Illumina NextSeq 550 flow cell. The original pipeline was this. The immunoSEQ output contained only junctional sequences without quality scores, so filtering could not match that applied to full-length reads. To assign V/J genes and CDR3, sequences were annotated against IMGT germline references using PyIR, a Python wrapper for IgBLAST v1.9. Reads with weak V/J assignments (E-value above 1e-6), missing CDR3, stop codons, out-of-frame junctions, or ambiguous translated residues were removed. V3J clonotypes were defined as sequences sharing the same inferred V gene, J gene, and CDR3 amino acid sequence. To compute the percentage overlap between repertoires, the number of shared unique clonotypes was divided by the size of the smaller repertoire. Three approaches were used to assess repertoire richness: RTK rarefaction, the Chao1 estimator, and Recon v2.1 estimates of unobserved clonotypes. Not all clones reach the TCRdb copy of this immuneACCESS table, which keeps in-frame sequences only. Checked studies attribute under half of the gap to unresolved V genes and leave the rest unexplained. V, J and clone size were drawn from that table, and D and trimming were deduced from the DNA. Here the sample has 490,000 or so clones; about 82% occur a single time. Jointly, the top ten make up over 10% of the sample.

Results and caveats for the whole study, not just this receptor: Because the study included a small number of donors, the genetic and exposure-history diversity represented was limited. Pairwise subsampling indicated that sequencing depth was expected to affect the degree of clonotype sharing among donors. Sampling was restricted to blood, and TCR repertoires in tissue are likely to differ from TCR repertoires in blood.

Donors were healthy HIV-negative adults with no recently reported acute infections or vaccinations. Every donor was a Caucasian adult living in Nashville, Tennessee, USA. For unsorted samples, 90 million or so PBMCs were counted, and genomic DNA was extracted using the QIAamp DNA Blood Mini kit. Blood was obtained by leukapheresis, after which PBMCs were separated by Ficoll-Histopaque density gradient centrifugation and cryopreserved in liquid nitrogen vapor phase. The sequencing sample was made of PBMCs. This TCR was recovered from a woman between 35 and 50 years old in good health. Some clones in this sample may be carry-over from other donors' samples. In this chain, TRBV19 is recombined with TRBJ2-1, with TRBD2 as a weak D call on 5 bases. Read as DNA, the sequence is TGTGCCAGTAGTATAAGAGCGGCTAGCTCCTACAATGAGCAGTTCTTC. Its translation is CASSIRAASSYNEQFF.